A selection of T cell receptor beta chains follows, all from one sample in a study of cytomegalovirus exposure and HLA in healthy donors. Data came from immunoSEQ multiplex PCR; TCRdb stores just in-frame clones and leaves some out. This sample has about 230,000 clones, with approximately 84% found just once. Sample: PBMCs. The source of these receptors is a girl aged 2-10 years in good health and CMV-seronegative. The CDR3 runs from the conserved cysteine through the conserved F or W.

CASTITGNNNSPLHF | TRBJ1-6 | TRBV27
CASSLVAGVDNEQFF | TRBJ2-1 | TRBV5-1
CASSYAGVQPQHF | TRBJ1-5 | TRBV6-6
CASSFQPGLAGGLQEQFF | TRBJ2-1 | TRBV7-2
CASSKTGAGYYGYTF | TRBJ1-2 | TRBV19
CAISESGFWNTEAFF | TRBJ1-1 | TRBV10-3
CASSRTDSNQPQHF | TRBJ1-5 | TRBV7-9
CASSLAQHNEQFF | TRBJ2-1 | TRBV11-3
CASRGTGRINEQFF | TRBJ2-1 | TRBV27
CASSPTGDMNTEAFF | TRBJ1-1 | TRBV6-6
CASRRSGQIEAFF | TRBJ1-1 | TRBV7-8
CASSYGSRVSEQFF | TRBJ2-1 | TRBV7-6
CARSGGQSGGGETQYF | TRBJ2-5 | TRBV30
CASMRGWGTEAFF | TRBJ1-1 | TRBV6-5
CASSSPEGRVGTEAFF | TRBJ1-1 | TRBV7-3
CASSLRAGGYNYGYTF | TRBJ1-2 | TRBV5-5
CASSFTGYTEAFF | TRBJ1-1 | TRBV7-3
CASSDSDTSNTGELFF | TRBJ2-2 | TRBV6-4
CASSEDFPGTLNTGELFF | TRBJ2-2 | TRBV6-1
CASSQDQGYAGNTIYF | TRBJ1-3 | TRBV14
CASSAGPVAIEEAFF | TRBJ1-1 | TRBV5-1
CASSLQETQYF | TRBJ2-5 | TRBV28